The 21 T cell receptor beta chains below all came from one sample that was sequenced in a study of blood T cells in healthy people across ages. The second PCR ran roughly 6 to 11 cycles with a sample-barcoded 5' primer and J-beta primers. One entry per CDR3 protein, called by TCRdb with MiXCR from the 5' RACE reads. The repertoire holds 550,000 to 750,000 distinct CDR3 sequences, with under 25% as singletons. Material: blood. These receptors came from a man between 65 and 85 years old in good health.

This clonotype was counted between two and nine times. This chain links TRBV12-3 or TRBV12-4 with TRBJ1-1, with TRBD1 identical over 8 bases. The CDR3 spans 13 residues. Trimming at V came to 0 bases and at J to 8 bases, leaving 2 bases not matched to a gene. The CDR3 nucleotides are TGTGCCAGCAGTTTAGCTGGGACAGGAGAAGCTTTCTTT. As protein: CASSLAGTGEAFF.

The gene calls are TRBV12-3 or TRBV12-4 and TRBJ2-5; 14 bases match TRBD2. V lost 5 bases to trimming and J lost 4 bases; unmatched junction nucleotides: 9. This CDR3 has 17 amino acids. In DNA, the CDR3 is TGTGCCAGCAGTGCCGGGACTAGCGGGAGAAGTGGAGAGACCCAGTACTTC. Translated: CASSAGTSGRSGETQYF.

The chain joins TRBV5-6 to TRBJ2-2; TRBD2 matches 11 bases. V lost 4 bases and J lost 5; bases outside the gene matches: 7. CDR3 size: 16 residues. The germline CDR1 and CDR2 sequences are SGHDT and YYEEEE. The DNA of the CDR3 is TGTGCCAGCAGCCTCGGACTAGCGGGCGGGACCGGGGAGCTGTTTTTT. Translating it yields CASSLGLAGGTGELFF. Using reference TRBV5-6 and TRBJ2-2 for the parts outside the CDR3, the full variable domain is DAGVTQSPTHLIKTRGQQVTLRCSPKSGHDTVSWYQQALGQGPQFIFQYYEEEERQRGNFPDRFSGHQFPNYSSELNVNALLLGDSALYLCASSLGLAGGTGELFFGEGSRLTVL.

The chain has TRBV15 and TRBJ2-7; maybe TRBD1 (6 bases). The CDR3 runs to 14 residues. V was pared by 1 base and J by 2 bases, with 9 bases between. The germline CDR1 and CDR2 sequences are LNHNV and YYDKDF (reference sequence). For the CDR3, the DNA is TGTGCCACCAGCAGAGCAGGGGATGCCTACGAGCAGTACTTC. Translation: CATSRAGDAYEQYF.

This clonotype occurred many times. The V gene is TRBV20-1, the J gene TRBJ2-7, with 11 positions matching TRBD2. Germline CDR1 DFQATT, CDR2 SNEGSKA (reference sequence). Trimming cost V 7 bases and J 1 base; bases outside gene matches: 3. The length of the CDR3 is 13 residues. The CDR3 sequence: CSERLAGSYEQYF. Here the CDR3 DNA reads TGCAGTGAAAGACTAGCGGGATCCTACGAGCAGTACTTC.

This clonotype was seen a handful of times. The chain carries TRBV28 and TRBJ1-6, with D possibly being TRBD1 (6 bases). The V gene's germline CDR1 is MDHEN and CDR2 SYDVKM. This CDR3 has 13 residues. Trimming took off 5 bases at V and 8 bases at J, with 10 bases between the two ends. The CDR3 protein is CASSGQRDSPLHF. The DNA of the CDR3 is TGTGCCAGCAGTGGACAGAGGGATTCACCCCTCCACTTT.

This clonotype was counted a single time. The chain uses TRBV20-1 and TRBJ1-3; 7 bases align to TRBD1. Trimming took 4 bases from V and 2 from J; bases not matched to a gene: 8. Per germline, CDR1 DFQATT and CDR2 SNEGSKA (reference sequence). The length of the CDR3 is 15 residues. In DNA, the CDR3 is TGCAGTGCTACCGGCACAGGGGAGACTGGAAACACCATATATTTT. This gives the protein CSATGTGETGNTIYF.

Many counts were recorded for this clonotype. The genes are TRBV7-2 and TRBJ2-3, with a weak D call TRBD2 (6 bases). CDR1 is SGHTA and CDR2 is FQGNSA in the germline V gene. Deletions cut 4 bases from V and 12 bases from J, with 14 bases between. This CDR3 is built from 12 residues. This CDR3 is CASSSFPGLQYF. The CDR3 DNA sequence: TGTGCCAGCAGCTCCTTCCCGGGACTCCAGTATTTT.

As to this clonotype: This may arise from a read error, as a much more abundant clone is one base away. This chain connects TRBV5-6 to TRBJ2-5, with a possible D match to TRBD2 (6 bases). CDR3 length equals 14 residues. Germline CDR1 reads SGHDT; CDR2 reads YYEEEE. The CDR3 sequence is CASSRPGSQDTQYF. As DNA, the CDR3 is TGTGCCAGCAGCCGCCCCGGGAGTCAAGACACCCAGTACTTC.

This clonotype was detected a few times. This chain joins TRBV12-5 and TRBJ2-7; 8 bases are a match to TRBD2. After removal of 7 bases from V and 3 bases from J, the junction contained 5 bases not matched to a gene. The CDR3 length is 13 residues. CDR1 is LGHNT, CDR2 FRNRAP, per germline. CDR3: CASVREGLYEQYF. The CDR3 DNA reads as TGTGCTAGTGTCCGGGAGGGGCTCTACGAGCAGTACTTC. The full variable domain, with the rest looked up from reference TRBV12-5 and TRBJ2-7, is DARVTQTPRHKVTEMGQEVTMRCQPILGHNTVFWYRQTMMQGLELLAYFRNRAPLDDSGMPKDRFSAEMPDATLATLKIQPSEPRDSAVYFCASVREGLYEQYFGPGTRLTVT.

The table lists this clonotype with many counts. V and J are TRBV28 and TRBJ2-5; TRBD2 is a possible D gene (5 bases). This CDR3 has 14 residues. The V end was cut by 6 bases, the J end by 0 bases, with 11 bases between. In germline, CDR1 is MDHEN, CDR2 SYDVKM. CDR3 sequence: CASSFGDDQETQYF. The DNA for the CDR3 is TGTGCCAGCAGCTTCGGGGATGACCAAGAGACCCAGTACTTC.

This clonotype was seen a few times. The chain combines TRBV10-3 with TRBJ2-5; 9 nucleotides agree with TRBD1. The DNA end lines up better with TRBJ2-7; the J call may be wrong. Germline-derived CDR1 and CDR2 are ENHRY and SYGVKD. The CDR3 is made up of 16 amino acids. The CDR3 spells CAISASAGTGPYEQYF. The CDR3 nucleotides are TGTGCCATCAGTGCCTCTGCTGGGACAGGGCCCTACGAGCAGTACTTC.

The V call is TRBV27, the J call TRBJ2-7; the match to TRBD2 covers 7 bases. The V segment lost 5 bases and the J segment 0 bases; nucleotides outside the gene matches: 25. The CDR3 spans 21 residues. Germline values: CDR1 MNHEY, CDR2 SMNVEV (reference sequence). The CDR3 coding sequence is TGTGCCAGCAGTCTCCACGCCCGGCGGCCTAGCGGAAGTAGGAGCTCCTACGAGCAGTACTTC. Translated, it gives CASSLHARRPSGSRSSYEQYF.

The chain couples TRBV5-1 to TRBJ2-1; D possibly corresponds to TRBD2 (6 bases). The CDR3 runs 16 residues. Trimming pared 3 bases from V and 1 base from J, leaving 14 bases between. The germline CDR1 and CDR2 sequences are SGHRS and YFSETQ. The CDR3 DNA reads TGCGCCAGCAGCTGGGGGGTCTTGGGATCCTACAATGAGCAGTTCTTC. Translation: CASSWGVLGSYNEQFF.

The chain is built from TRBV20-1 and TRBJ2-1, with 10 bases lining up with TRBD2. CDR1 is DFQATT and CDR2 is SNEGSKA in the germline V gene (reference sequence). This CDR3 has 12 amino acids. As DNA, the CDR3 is TGCAGGGGACTAGCGTCCTACAATGAGCAGTTCTTC. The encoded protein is CRGLASYNEQFF.

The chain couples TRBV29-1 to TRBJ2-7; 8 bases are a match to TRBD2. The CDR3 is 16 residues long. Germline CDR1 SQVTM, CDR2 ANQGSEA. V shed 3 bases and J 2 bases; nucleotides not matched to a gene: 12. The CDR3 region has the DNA TGCAGCGTTGATCGTTTGGTAACTAGCGGAGCCTACGAGCAGTACTTC. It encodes CSVDRLVTSGAYEQYF.

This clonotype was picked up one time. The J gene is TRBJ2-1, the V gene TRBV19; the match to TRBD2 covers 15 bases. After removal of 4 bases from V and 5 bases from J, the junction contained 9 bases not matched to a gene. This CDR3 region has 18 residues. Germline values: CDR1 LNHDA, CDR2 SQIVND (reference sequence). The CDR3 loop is CASSKPPGTSGRHNEQFF. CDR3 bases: TGTGCCAGTAGTAAACCCCCCGGGACTAGCGGGAGGCACAATGAGCAGTTCTTC.

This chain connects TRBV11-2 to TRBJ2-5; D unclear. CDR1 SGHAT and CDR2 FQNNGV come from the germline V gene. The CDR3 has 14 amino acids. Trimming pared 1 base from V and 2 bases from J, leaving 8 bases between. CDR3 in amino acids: CASSLATMQETQYF. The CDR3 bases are TGTGCCAGCAGCTTAGCAACGATGCAAGAGACCCAGTACTTC.

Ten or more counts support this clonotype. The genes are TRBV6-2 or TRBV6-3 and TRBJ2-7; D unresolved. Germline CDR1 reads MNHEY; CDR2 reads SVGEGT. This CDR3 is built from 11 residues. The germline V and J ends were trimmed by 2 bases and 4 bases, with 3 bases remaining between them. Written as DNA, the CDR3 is TGTGCCAGCAGTTACCTTTACGAGCAGTACTTC. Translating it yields CASSYLYEQYF.

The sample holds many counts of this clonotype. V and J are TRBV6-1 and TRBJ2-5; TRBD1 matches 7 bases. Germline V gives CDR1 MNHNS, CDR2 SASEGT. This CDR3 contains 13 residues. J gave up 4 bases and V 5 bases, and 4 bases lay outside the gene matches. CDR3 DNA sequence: TGTGCCAGCAGTAACAGGGGAATAGAGACCCAGTACTTC. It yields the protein CASSNRGIETQYF.

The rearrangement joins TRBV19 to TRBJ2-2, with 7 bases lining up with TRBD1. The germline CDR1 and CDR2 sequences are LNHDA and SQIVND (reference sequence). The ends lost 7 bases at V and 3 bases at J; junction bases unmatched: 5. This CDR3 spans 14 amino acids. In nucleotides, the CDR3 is TGTGCCAGTAATAGGGGGCTCGACACCGGGGAGCTGTTTTTT. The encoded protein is CASNRGLDTGELFF.